This T cell receptor (beta chain) appears in the sequencing data of a study of control samples from healthy donors and cancer patients. Sequencing used immunoSEQ multiplex PCR; TCRdb keeps in-frame clones, though not all of them. Of approximately 94,000 clones listed, roughly nine tenths were seen once; the top ten hold around 0.9%. In its sample, this clone was seen a few times. The specimen was blood. The clonotype comes from a woman aged 30 to 39 in good health.

CDR3 residues: CASSRRQGPVYEQYF. In nucleotides, the CDR3 is TGTGCCAGCAGCAGACGACAGGGACCAGTGTACGAGCAGTACTTC. The rearrangement links TRBV7-9 to TRBJ2-7, with 7 positions matching TRBD1. Germline trimming cut 5 bases from V and 4 bases from J; bases unmatched to any gene: 11. Germline V gene data show CDR1 as SEHNR and CDR2 as FQNEAQ (reference sequence). The CDR3 is 15 residues long.